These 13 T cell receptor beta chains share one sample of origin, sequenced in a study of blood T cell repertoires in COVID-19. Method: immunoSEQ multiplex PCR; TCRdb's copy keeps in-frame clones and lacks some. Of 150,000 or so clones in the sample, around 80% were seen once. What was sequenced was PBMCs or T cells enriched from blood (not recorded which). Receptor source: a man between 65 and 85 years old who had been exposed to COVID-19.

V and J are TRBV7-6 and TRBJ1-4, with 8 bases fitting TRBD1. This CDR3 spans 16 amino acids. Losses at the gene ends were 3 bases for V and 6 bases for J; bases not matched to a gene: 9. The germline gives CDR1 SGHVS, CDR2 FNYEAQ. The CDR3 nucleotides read TGTGCCAGCAGCTTCCCCGATACAGGGGGGGATGAAAAACTGTTTTTT. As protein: CASSFPDTGGDEKLFF.

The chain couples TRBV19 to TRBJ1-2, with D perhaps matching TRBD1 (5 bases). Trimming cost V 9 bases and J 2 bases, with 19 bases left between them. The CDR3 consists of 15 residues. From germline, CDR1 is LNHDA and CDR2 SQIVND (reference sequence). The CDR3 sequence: CASKLTDKANYGYTF. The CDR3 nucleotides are TGTGCCAGCAAGTTGACAGATAAAGCCAACTATGGCTACACCTTC. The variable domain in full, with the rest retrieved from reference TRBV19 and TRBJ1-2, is DGGITQSPKYLFRKEGQNVTLSCEQNLNHDAMYWYRQDPGQGLRLIYYSQIVNDFQKGDIAEGYSVSREKKESFPLTVTSAQKNPTAFYLCASKLTDKANYGYTFGSGTRLTVV.

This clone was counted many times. The CDR3 DNA reads TGTGCCAGCAAAGATTTCGGCTCCTACAATGAGCAGTTCTTC. Its protein is CASKDFGSYNEQFF. The rearrangement joins TRBV28 to TRBJ2-1; D ambiguous. V gave up 7 bases and J gave up 0 bases, with 10 bases separating them. This CDR3 contains 14 residues. Germline V gene sequence: CDR1 MDHEN, CDR2 SYDVKM.

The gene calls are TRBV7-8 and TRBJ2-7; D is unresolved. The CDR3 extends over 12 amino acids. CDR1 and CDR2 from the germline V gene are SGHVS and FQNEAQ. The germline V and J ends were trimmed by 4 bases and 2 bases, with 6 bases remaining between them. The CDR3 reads CASSSAAYEQYF. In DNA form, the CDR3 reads TGTGCCAGCAGCTCCGCGGCCTACGAGCAGTACTTC. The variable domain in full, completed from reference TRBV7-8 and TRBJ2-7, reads GAGVSQSPRYKVAKRGQDVALRCDPISGHVSLFWYQQALGQGPEFLTYFQNEAQLDKSGLPSDRFFAERPEGSVSTLKIQRTQQEDSAVYLCASSSAAYEQYFGPGTRLTVT.

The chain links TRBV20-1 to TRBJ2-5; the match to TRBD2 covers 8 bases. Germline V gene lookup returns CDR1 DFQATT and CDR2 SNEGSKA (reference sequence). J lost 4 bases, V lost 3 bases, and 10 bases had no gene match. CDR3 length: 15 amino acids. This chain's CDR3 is CSASSPGGPGETQYF. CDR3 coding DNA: TGCAGTGCTAGTTCACCGGGGGGGCCGGGAGAGACCCAGTACTTC.

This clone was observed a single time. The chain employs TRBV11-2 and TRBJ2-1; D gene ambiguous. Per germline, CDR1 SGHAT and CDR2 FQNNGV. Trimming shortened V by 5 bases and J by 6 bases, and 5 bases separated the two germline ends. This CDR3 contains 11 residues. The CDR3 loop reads CASSPFNEQFF. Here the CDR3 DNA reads TGTGCCAGCAGCCCCTTCAATGAGCAGTTCTTC.

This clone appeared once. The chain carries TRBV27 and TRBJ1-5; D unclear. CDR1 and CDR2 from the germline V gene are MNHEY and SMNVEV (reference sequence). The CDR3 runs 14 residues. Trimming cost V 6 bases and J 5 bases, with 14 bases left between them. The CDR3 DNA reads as TGTGCCAGCAGCATTCGAGGTTGGGATCAGCCCCAGCATTTT. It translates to CASSIRGWDQPQHF.

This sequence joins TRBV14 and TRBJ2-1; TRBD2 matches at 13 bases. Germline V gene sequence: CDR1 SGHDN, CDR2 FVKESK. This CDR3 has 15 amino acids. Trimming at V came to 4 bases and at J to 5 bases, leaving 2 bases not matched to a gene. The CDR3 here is CASSPGTSGNNEQFF. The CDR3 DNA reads TGTGCCAGCAGCCCTGGGACTAGCGGGAACAATGAGCAGTTCTTC.

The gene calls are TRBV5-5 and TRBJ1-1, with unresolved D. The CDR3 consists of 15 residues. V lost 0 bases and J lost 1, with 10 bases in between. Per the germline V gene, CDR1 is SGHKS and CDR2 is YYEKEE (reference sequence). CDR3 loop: CASSLGSSRNTEAFF. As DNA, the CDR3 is TGTGCCAGCAGCTTGGGTAGTTCGAGGAACACTGAAGCTTTCTTT.

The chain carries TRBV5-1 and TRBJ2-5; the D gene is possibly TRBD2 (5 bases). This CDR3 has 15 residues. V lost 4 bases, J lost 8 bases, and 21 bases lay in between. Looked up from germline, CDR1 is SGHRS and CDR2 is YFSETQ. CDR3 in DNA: TGCGCCAGCAGCCTGACAACAGCGCAAGGGAGAACCCAGTACTTC. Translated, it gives CASSLTTAQGRTQYF.

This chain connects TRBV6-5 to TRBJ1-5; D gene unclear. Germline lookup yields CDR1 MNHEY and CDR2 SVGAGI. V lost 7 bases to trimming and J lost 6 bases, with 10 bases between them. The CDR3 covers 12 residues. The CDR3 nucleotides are TGTGCCAGCAAGTCGCCGGGTCAGCCCCAGCATTTT. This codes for CASKSPGQPQHF.

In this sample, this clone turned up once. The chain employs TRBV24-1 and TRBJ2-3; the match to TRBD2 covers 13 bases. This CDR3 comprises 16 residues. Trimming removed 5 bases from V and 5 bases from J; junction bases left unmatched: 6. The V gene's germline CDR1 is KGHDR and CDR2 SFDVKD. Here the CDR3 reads CATSGMGLAGLDTQYF. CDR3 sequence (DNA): TGTGCCACCAGTGGTATGGGACTAGCGGGATTAGATACGCAGTATTTT.

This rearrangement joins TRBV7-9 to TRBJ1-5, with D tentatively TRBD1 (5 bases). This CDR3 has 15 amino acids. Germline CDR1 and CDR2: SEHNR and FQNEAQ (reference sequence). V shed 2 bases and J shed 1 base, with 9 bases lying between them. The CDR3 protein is CASSLQGGSNQPQHF. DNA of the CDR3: TGTGCCAGCAGCTTACAGGGAGGAAGCAATCAGCCCCAGCATTTT.